These T cell receptor beta chains were read from a single sample in a study of CD8 T cells in ankylosing spondylitis. TCRdb recomputed calls from the 5' RACE reads with MiXCR, one row per CDR3 protein. This table has about 750,000 distinct CDR3 sequences, under 20% appearing once. The sequencing sample was made of blood, either unsorted or a sorted T cell fraction (not recorded which). Receptors were obtained from a male donor with ankylosing spondylitis. Each CDR3 is given with its conserved first and last residue. Fields, in order: V gene, CDR3 protein.

TRBV12-3/TRBV12-4 | CASTKGLDGNEQFF
TRBV7-9 | CASSLGDRAKHF
TRBV4-2 | CASSQSLGIRGGNQPQHF
TRBV9 | CASSVGGFSGTEAFF
TRBV12-3/TRBV12-4 | CASSSGTDPYEQYF
TRBV5-1 | CASSLVGGTIQETQYF
TRBV28 | CASMGPLFEKLFF
TRBV2 | CASSEDSGYQPQHF
TRBV6-1 | CASWGAGGRVYEQYF
TRBV4-2 | CASSQGRIAGGDEQYF